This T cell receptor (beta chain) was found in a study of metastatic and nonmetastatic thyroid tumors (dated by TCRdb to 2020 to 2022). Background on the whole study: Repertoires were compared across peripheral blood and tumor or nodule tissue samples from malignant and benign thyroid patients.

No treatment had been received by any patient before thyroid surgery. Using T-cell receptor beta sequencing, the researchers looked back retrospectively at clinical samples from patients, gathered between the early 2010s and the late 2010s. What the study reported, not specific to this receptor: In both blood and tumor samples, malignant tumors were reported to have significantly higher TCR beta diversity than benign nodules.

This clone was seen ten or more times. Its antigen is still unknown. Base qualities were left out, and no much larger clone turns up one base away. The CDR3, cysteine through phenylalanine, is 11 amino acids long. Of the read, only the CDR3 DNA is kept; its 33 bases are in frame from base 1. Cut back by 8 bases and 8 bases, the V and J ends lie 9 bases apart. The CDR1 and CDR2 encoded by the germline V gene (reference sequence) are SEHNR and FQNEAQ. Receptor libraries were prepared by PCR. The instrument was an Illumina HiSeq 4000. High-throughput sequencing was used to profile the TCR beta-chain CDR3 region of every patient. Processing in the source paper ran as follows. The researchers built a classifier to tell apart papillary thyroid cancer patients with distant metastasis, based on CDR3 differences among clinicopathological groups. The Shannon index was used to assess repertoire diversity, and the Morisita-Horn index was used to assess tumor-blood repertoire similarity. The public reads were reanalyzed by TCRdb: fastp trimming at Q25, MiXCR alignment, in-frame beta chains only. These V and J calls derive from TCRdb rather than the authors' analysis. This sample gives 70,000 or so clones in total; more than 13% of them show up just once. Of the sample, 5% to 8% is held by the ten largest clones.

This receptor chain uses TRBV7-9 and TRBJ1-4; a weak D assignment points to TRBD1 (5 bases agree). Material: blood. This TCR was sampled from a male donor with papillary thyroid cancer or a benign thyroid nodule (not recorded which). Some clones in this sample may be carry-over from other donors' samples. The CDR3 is CASGGAEKLFF. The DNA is TGTGCCAGCGGTGGGGCCGAAAAACTGTTTTTT.